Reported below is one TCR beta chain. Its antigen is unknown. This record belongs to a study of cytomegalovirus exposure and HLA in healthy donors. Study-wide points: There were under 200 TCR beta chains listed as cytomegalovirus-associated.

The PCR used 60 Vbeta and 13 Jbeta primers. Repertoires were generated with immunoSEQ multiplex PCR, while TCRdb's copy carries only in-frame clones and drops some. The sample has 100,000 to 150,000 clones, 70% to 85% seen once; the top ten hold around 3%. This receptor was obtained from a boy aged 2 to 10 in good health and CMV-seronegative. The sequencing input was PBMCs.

The CDR3 sequence is CASSLGERLAGSSGTDTQYF. The DNA of the CDR3 is TGTGCCAGCAGCTTAGGAGAGAGGCTAGCGGGTTCCTCGGGCACAGATACGCAGTATTTT. This chain links TRBV11-3 with TRBJ2-3, with 8 nucleotides matching TRBD2. Germline lookup yields CDR1 SGHNT and CDR2 YENEEA. The CDR3 is 20 residues long. J was trimmed by 1 base and V by 1 base; bases with no gene match: 16.